The 13 T cell receptor beta chains below all came from one sample that was sequenced in a study of tumor-infiltrating lymphocytes in primary liver carcinoma. The authors took blood RNA from unsorted whole blood and also extracted germline DNA. A primer in the constant region served to generate TCR beta cDNA from 450 to 600 ng of total RNA. Construction of TCR beta libraries relied on three successive nested multiplex PCR rounds employing slightly modified ARM-PCR. Rounds one and two of PCR, each of 10 cycles, were primed with TRBV1-TRBV30 forward primers and a C-beta reverse primer. TCRdb analysed the multiplex PCR reads with MiXCR anew, one entry per CDR3 protein. The data show 250,000 to 400,000 distinct CDR3 sequences, around three fifths seen once. Sequenced material: peripheral blood. These receptor sequences come from a man between 35 and 55 years old with primary liver carcinoma and hepatitis B virus infection.

This clonotype counts as medium-sized. V gene TRBV29-1 combines with J gene TRBJ2-2, with 7 bases aligning to TRBD2. CDR1 and CDR2 from the germline V gene are SQVTM and ANQGSEA. After removal of 8 bases from V and 6 bases from J, the junction contained 12 bases not matched to a gene. CDR3 size: 14 residues. CDR3 bases: TGCAGCTGTCAAAGCGGGGCCGTGGCCGGGGAGCTGTTTTTT. Encoded protein: CSCQSGAVAGELFF.

Regarding this clonotype: A much more abundant neighbour one base away suggests this may be a read error. The genes are TRBV4-3 and TRBJ2-1; 8 positions match TRBD1. The CDR3 spans 16 residues. Germline CDR1 and CDR2: LGHNA and YSLEER. The junction had 12 bases not matched to a gene; V was cut back by 0 bases and J by 11 bases. The CDR3 sequence: CASSQEGGQGWNKQFF. DNA for the CDR3: TGCGCCAGCAGCCAAGAAGGAGGACAGGGTTGGAATAAGCAGTTCTTC.

A word on this clonotype: This may be a read error, as it is one base from a much larger clone. Lacking the conserved final phenylalanine or tryptophan, this CDR3 likely reflects a read error. V is TRBV5-6 and J is TRBJ2-3; D is perhaps TRBD2 (6 bases). Per germline, CDR1 SGHDT and CDR2 YYEEEE. This CDR3 has 16 residues. The V end lost 0 bases, the J end lost 6 bases, and 17 bases lay between the germline ends. CDR3: CASSLEEGRTWDTQYI. The CDR3 DNA sequence: TGTGCCAGCAGCTTGGAGGAGGGCAGAACGTGGGATACGCAGTATATT.

This clonotype was recorded many times. V gene TRBV6-1 combines with J gene TRBJ1-1; weak D call: TRBD1 (6 bases). The germline V gene encodes CDR1 MNHNS and CDR2 SASEGT. V lost 7 bases, J lost 4 bases, and 10 bases lay in between. This CDR3 is 12 amino acids long. The CDR3 reads CASTGAPTEAFF. DNA of the CDR3: TGTGCCAGCACGGGGGCACCCACTGAAGCTTTCTTT.

As concerns this clonotype: One junction end does not reproduce the germline sequence, and a read error may be involved. The chain uses TRBV30 and TRBJ1-1; no clear D gene. The V gene's germline CDR1 is GTSNPN and CDR2 SVGIG (reference sequence). This CDR3 contains 14 residues. The CDR3 loop reads CVWRRYSAWTEAFF. CDR3 nucleotides: TGTGTCTGGAGGCGGTACAGTGCCTGGACTGAAGCTTTCTTT.

Remarks on this clonotype: A much larger clone is a single base away; this may be a read error. The V gene is TRBV29-1, the J gene TRBJ2-1, with TRBD2 as a possible D gene (6 bases). CDR1 and CDR2 from the germline V gene are SQVTM and ANQGSEA. This CDR3 is built from 14 residues. Trimming shortened V by 6 bases and J by 0 bases, and 12 bases separated the two germline ends. The chain's CDR3 is CSVRSGVSYNEQFF. In DNA, the CDR3 is TGCAGCGTGAGGTCGGGGGTCTCCTACAATGAGCAGTTCTTC.

A word on this clonotype: The final CDR3 position lacks the conserved phenylalanine or tryptophan, pointing to a likely read error. The chain couples TRBV4-1 to TRBJ1-5; D might be TRBD1 (6 bases). The germline V gene has CDR1 MGHRA and CDR2 YSYEKL. This CDR3 has 16 amino acids. Trimming left V 4 bases short and J 7 bases short, with 20 bases between. This CDR3 reads CASSLNAGGANQPQHY. CDR3 coding DNA: TGCGCCAGCAGCCTCAACGCCGGGGGGGCCAACCAGCCCCAGCATTAT.

Details on this clonotype: This sequence may be a read error, since a much larger clone differs from it by one base. The rearrangement uses TRBV6-2 or TRBV6-3 and TRBJ1-2, with 7 positions matching TRBD1. The CDR3 is made up of 13 amino acids. The germline V gene encodes CDR1 MNHEY and CDR2 SVGEGT. The chain's CDR3 is CASSYQGEYGYIF. The DNA for the CDR3 is TGTGCCAGCAGTTACCAGGGGGAGTATGGCTACATCTTC.

Worth noting for this clonotype: With a much larger clone just one base away, this may be a read error. The V call is TRBV4-1, the J call TRBJ2-3; no reliable D call. The J call may be in error: the DNA end matches TRBJ1-5 better. The CDR3 is made up of 13 amino acids. Per the germline V gene, CDR1 is MGHRA and CDR2 is YSYEKL. The CDR3 nucleotides are TGCGCCAGCAGCAGGGTTGAGGGAGATACGCAGCATTTT. Translating it yields CASSRVEGDTQHF.

Notes on this clonotype: This may stem from a read error, because a much larger clone lies one nucleotide away. This rearrangement joins TRBV6-1 to TRBJ2-1; 8 bases align to TRBD2. V dropped 7 bases and J dropped 8; count of bases not matched to a gene: 19. Germline V CDR1 and CDR2: MNHNS, SASEGT. This CDR3 has 17 amino acids. CDR3: CASTDHPGGSDTDEQFF. CDR3 in DNA: TGTGCCAGCACCGACCATCCGGGGGGGTCGGACACGGATGAGCAGTTCTTC.

In regard to this clonotype: It is unclear where the CDR3 begins or ends on the DNA, so no DNA is shown, and the CDR3 is as TCRdb lists it. The chain carries TRBV4-2 and TRBJ2-1; TRBD2, the D gene given by the table, was not confirmed from the DNA. Per the germline V gene, CDR1 is LGHNA and CDR2 is YNFKEQ. Including both end residues, the CDR3 is 18 amino acids long. The CDR3 region is CSSSQDVGGGSPYNERFF.

This clonotype has only a few counts. The chain uses TRBV5-4 and TRBJ2-2; no clear D. Trimming shortened V by 3 bases and J by 4 bases, and 10 bases separated the two germline ends. There are 14 residues in the CDR3. From germline, CDR1 is SGHNT and CDR2 YYREEE (reference sequence). The CDR3 here is CASSSPGGTGELFF. In DNA form, the CDR3 reads TGTGCCAGCAGCTCTCCGGGCGGCACCGGGGAGCTGTTTTTT.

This clonotype was found many times. This sequence joins TRBV29-1 and TRBJ2-7; 8 nucleotides align to TRBD1. Per germline, CDR1 SQVTM and CDR2 ANQGSEA. The V and J ends lost 4 bases and 6 bases, in that order; junction bases with no gene match: 2. The CDR3 runs 11 residues. CDR3: CSVVTGVEQYF. Here the CDR3 DNA reads TGCAGCGTTGTGACAGGGGTCGAGCAGTACTTC.